The clone carrying this T cell receptor (beta chain) turned up a few times. The sample comes from a study of blood T cells in healthy people across ages. It was with a sample-barcoded 5' primer and a J-beta primer mix that a second PCR of roughly 7 to 12 cycles was run. TCRdb reanalysed the 5' RACE reads using MiXCR and keeps one entry per CDR3 protein. Found here are approximately 800,000 distinct CDR3 sequences, 25% of them singletons; the top ten hold roughly 3.5%. Trimming took 8 bases from V and 2 from J, leaving 9 bases between them. The CDR3 contains 13 residues. The people who gave samples were healthy Caucasians from Russia, aged about 6 to 100. Per individual sample, total RNA of at least 6 micrograms was extracted. This same sample was also part of a study on T cells of mothers and their children. From that paper: Related mother-child pairs showed slightly, non-significantly higher overlap than unrelated pairs.

The gene calls are TRBV12-3 or TRBV12-4 and TRBJ1-4; D uncertain. Sequencing was performed on blood. The source is a boy between 10 and 17 years old in good health. The CDR3 sequence is CASRGWTNEKLFF. The CDR3 coding sequence is TGTGCCAGCCGGGGTTGGACTAATGAAAAACTGTTTTTT.